Sequencing of this TCR beta chain was carried out in a study of blood T cell repertoires in COVID-19. Across the whole study: Whether acute or convalescent, the COVID-19 samples came from the United States, Italy and Spain. The cDNA or gDNA used as material had been derived from T cells, B-cell-depleted T cells, or PBMCs.

The data were produced by immunoSEQ multiplex PCR, yet TCRdb's version contains in-frame clones alone and is incomplete. There are over 200,000 clones in the sample; 70% to 80% occur only once, and 3% to 3.5% lies in the top ten. CDR1 and CDR2 from the germline V gene are KGHSH and LQKENI. The CDR3 has 15 residues. With V trimmed by 3 bases and J by 1 base, 2 bases remained unmatched. Of note for this clone: At the DNA level, this CDR3 is encoded by other sequences in the same sample as well.

V gene TRBV18 combines with J gene TRBJ1-2; 10 nucleotides agree with TRBD1. The receptor comes from a woman older than 75 with acute or convalescent COVID-19. Sequenced material: peripheral blood. The CDR3 region has the DNA TGTGCCAGCTCACCCGGGACAGGGGTTAACTATGGCTACACCTTC. Translated: CASSPGTGVNYGYTF.